The sequence of this T cell receptor (beta chain) was determined in a study of T cell repertoires in cytomegalovirus infection. The study's findings and limits: Clonotypes of TCR beta that were HLA-C-restricted and CMV-specific dominated the ex vivo response.

This clonotype occurred a few times. Its antigen is undetermined. TCRdb reprocessed the reads via MiXCR and lists one record per CDR3 protein. The sample contains approximately 76,000 distinct CDR3 sequences, around 42% of which appear only once. CDR1 and CDR2 (germline): KGHDR, SFDVKD. The CDR3 contains 15 residues. The V segment lost 3 bases and the J segment 5 bases; nucleotides outside the gene matches: 5. Sequences were derived from CD8+ T cells from cultured PBMCs, sampled from culture after CMV antigen stimulation. J is TRBJ2-3 and V is TRBV24-1; 9 bases align to TRBD2. The source is a human donor in good health (CMV status not recorded). Some clones in this sample may be carry-over from other donors' samples. The CDR3 spells CATSDPSGVGDTQYF. The CDR3 nucleotides read TGTGCCACCAGTGATCCTAGCGGGGTCGGAGATACGCAGTATTTT.